The 10 T cell receptor beta chains presented below share a single source sample, sequenced in a study of post-analysis software for immune sequencing data. General study points: With TRBV5-6, TRBV5-1 and TRBV20-1 included, several TRBV segments were more frequent in patients than in controls.

TCR beta cDNA libraries included unique molecular identifiers. One entry per CDR3 protein, called by TCRdb with MiXCR from the PCR reads. This table holds about half a million distinct CDR3 sequences, around 36% found once. These receptors have no identified antigens. Sequencing input: blood. These receptors all stem from a girl aged 2-17 years with multiple sclerosis.

This clonotype was seen more than once but under ten times. The J gene is TRBJ2-7, the V gene TRBV12-3 or TRBV12-4, with 7 nucleotides matching TRBD2. Trimming at V came to 5 bases and at J to 0 bases, leaving 13 bases not matched to a gene. This CDR3 region has 17 residues. This chain's CDR3 is CASSTAGGLQSSYEQYF. CDR3 sequence (DNA): TGTGCCAGCAGTACTGCCGGGGGACTACAAAGCTCCTACGAGCAGTACTTC.

This clonotype was observed a handful of times. The chain links TRBV7-9 to TRBJ1-2; D may be TRBD1 (5 bases). CDR1 is SEHNR and CDR2 is FQNEAQ in the germline V gene (reference sequence). There are 14 residues in the CDR3. V lost 5 bases to trimming and J lost 8 bases, with 18 bases between them. The CDR3 region has the DNA TGTGCCAGCAGCACCACAGGCATCCCTCCCGGCTACACCTTC. Amino acid sequence: CASSTTGIPPGYTF.

This sequence joins TRBV2 and TRBJ1-2; D possibly corresponds to TRBD1 (5 bases). Trimming shortened V by 8 bases and J by 6 bases, and 16 bases separated the two germline ends. Germline CDR1 SNHLY, CDR2 FYNNEI. The CDR3 is 13 amino acids. The CDR3 region has the DNA TGTGCCAGCTCCAAGGACGGAGGGGATGGCTACACCTTC. Translated: CASSKDGGDGYTF.

This clonotype showed up many times. DNA for the CDR3: TGTGCCAGCTCACTCGGCTCGACCTACGAGCAGTACTTC. Amino acid sequence: CASSLGSTYEQYF. The gene calls are TRBV18 and TRBJ2-7; D is unclear. This CDR3 comprises 13 residues. Germline V CDR1 and CDR2: KGHSH, LQKENI. Trimming cost V 4 bases and J 2 bases, with 9 bases left between them.

DNA of the CDR3: TGTGCCAGCAGCCCACCGGGGAAAGGGAACTACGAGCAGTACTTC. It specifies CASSPPGKGNYEQYF. The genes are TRBV3-1 and TRBJ2-7, with D possibly being TRBD2 (5 bases). V lost 4 bases and J lost 3, with 16 bases in between. The CDR3 loop spans 15 amino acids. The germline V gene has CDR1 LGHDT and CDR2 YNNKEL (reference sequence).

The chain combines TRBV20-1 with TRBJ1-2, with D perhaps TRBD1 (6 bases). Trimming removed 4 bases from V and 7 bases from J, with 19 bases in between. Germline lookup yields CDR1 DFQATT and CDR2 SNEGSKA (reference sequence). The CDR3 runs 14 residues. CDR3 sequence (DNA): TGCAGTGCTAAAACAGGGTCCCGATTGGCTGGCTACACCTTC. Residues: CSAKTGSRLAGYTF.

This clonotype showed up many times. The rearrangement joins TRBV11-1 to TRBJ2-4; no reliable D call. Germline V gives CDR1 SGHAT, CDR2 FQDESV (reference sequence). Trimming removed 4 bases from V and 7 bases from J, with 5 bases in between. The CDR3 has 11 amino acids. The CDR3 is CASSSSNIQYF. The CDR3 nucleotides read TGTGCCAGCAGCTCATCGAACATTCAGTACTTC.

This clonotype was observed at least ten times. The chain recombines TRBV11-2 with TRBJ2-5; D gene uncertain. CDR1 is SGHAT, CDR2 FQNNGV, per germline. V was shortened by 1 base and J by 3 bases, with 6 bases between the two germline ends. The CDR3 is made up of 13 amino acids. CDR3 region: CASSLGEKETQYF. The DNA for the CDR3 is TGTGCCAGCAGCTTAGGAGAGAAAGAGACCCAGTACTTC. The full variable domain, its missing parts supplied by reference TRBV11-2 and TRBJ2-5, is EAGVAQSPRYKIIEKRQSVAFWCNPISGHATLYWYQQILGQGPKLLIQFQNNGVVDDSQLPKDRFSAERLKGVDSTLKIQPAKLEDSAVYLCASSLGEKETQYFGPGTRLLVL.

V usage is TRBV7-9 and J usage is TRBJ1-4, with 10 bases that match TRBD1. Germline values: CDR1 SEHNR, CDR2 FQNEAQ (reference sequence). The CDR3 loop spans 17 amino acids. V lost 3 bases to trimming and J lost 8 bases; unmatched junction nucleotides: 12. This CDR3 reads CASSFPPGQGTLEKLFF. For the CDR3, the DNA is TGTGCCAGCAGCTTCCCACCGGGACAGGGGACTTTAGAAAAACTGTTTTTT.

The chain combines TRBV5-6 with TRBJ2-7; TRBD1 might be the D (6 bases). Germline CDR1 reads SGHDT; CDR2 reads YYEEEE. This CDR3 has 14 residues. V lost 4 bases to trimming and J lost 2 bases, with 13 bases between them. CDR3: CASSPYRETYEQYF. As DNA, the CDR3 is TGTGCCAGCAGCCCGTACAGGGAAACCTACGAGCAGTACTTC.